This TCR beta chain was identified in a study of identical twins (dated by TCRdb to 2016 to 2018). About the investigation overall: To test whether fetal clonotypes persist, the study used deep sequencing on TCR alpha and beta repertoires from monozygotic twins, unrelated adults of various ages, and cord blood. To rule out contamination, replicate twin experiments were performed at different times with different library preparation protocols. Results the study describes overall, beyond this receptor: In monozygotic twins, recombination models systematically underestimated out-of-frame TCR alpha sharing, but the models matched the sharing seen between unrelated individuals. Because the same donors could not be followed over many years, the conclusions relied on cross-sectional statistical analysis. Abundant cord blood beta clonotypes carried fewer insertions; young adult naive repertoires showed a weaker similar trend, while memory repertoires showed none. A weaker excess of twin sharing was found in beta out-of-frame sequences because the signal-to-noise ratio was lowered by fewer shared sequences. Zero-insertion analyses could be partly confounded by invariant T cells such as MAIT and iNKT, though diverse VJ usage argued against such confounding for most clonotypes. Out-of-frame TCR alpha sequences shared between twins showed an excess of low generation-probability sequences compared with coincidental sharing between unrelated individuals.

The CDR3 goes from the cysteine to the phenylalanine over 14 residues. The only DNA kept is the CDR3, 42 bases in frame from the first base. CDR1 and CDR2, per the germline V gene, are ENHRY and SYGVKD. V loses 0 bases, J loses 5 bases, and the germline ends lie 7 bases apart. Only healthy Caucasian donors were included. Three pairs of female monozygotic twins, all aged about 18 to 30 years, made up the twin cohort. Peripheral blood mononuclear cells were used as the source from which RNA for TCR libraries was isolated. This clonotype was picked up many times. It has no known antigen specificity. Qualities for individual bases were not recorded, and no much larger clone is one base off. The receptor library was made with 5' RACE. This sample was sequenced with an Illumina HiSeq 2000. A universal primer binding site was introduced by template switching, and a unique molecular identifier was present in the final cDNA, enabling accurate counting of TCR cDNA molecules. Specific primers in the conserved constant-segment region were used to synthesize first-strand cDNA for the TCR alpha and beta chains. To control for contamination, every cDNA library was double barcoded, receiving both a SMART-Mk sample barcode and Illumina barcodes. Two successive PCR steps introduced TruSeq adapter sequences along with Illumina sample barcodes. TCR alpha and beta cDNA libraries were sequenced on the Illumina HiSeq platform with custom primers. The authors processed their data as follows. Raw reads were processed with MiGEC to extract unique molecular identifiers, and MiXCR was used to determine CDR3 positions. Recombination models were inferred per individual with the repgenHMM and IGoR tools using an EM algorithm. Shared clonotype analysis was performed with the tcR package in R, normalizing sharing by the product of cloneset sizes. Out-of-frame nonproductive sequences were analyzed to study raw recombination free of thymic and clonal selection effects. Using fastp trimming at Q25 and MiXCR clonotype assembly, TCRdb reanalyzed the public sequencing data and kept in-frame beta chains. For every CDR3 protein sequence, its rows merge into one entry that carries the most common genes and DNA. Here the V and J calls rest on TCRdb's processing, not on the authors' analysis. The sample profile shows 700,000 or so distinct CDR3 sequences; around 20% of them were found once. About 4.3% of the sample lies in the top ten.

This same sample was also part of a study on T cells expressing NK-cell markers. Taken from the second paper: TCR beta-chain repertoires were profiled in sorted CD3+CD56+NKG2C+, CD3+CD56+NKG2C- and CD3+CD56-NKG2C+ T-cell subsets from several donors. Among the eight sequenced donors, seven were HCMV-seropositive and one was HCMV-seronegative. To restrict sorting to alphabetaTCR-expressing T cells, an anti-gammadeltaTCR antibody was added in several experiments. In roughly 6 donors, the dominant CD3+CD56+NKG2C+ clonotypes were found to rank among the top 10 CD8+ clonotypes and to make up about 1.0-7.5% of CD8+ T cells. Those dominant clonotypes were again the most abundant among CD3+CD56-NKG2C+ cells in a handful of donors, at roughly 25-65%. It remained unclear whether the expanded NKG2C-expressing T cell clones were specific for HCMV antigens. All eight donors whose samples were sequenced were randomly selected healthy volunteers, three of them men and five women. A commercial ELISA kit detecting HCMV-specific IgG in serum was used to determine HCMV serostatus. Bulk peripheral blood T-cell repertoires were additionally sequenced from unsorted PBMC for roughly six donors. MIGEC was used to demultiplex reads and group reads by UMI, and MiTCR was used to assemble and quantify clonotypes. To exclude erroneous sequences, any TCR cDNA sequence not supported by at least two reads was discarded. Downstream repertoire analysis used the tcR package, and clonotypes were matched across fractions by CDR3 nucleotide sequence plus V segment. VDJmatch was used to annotate antigen specificity against VDJdb, with one amino acid substitution in CDR3 allowed.

The sequence joins TRBV10-3 to TRBJ2-2; the D gene remains uncertain. Material for sequencing was PBMCs. The receptor was derived from a woman between 18 and 30 years old in good health. The nucleotide sequence is given as TGTGCCATCAGTGAGTCAGAGAGAACCGGGGAGCTGTTTTTT. This encodes CAISESERTGELFF.